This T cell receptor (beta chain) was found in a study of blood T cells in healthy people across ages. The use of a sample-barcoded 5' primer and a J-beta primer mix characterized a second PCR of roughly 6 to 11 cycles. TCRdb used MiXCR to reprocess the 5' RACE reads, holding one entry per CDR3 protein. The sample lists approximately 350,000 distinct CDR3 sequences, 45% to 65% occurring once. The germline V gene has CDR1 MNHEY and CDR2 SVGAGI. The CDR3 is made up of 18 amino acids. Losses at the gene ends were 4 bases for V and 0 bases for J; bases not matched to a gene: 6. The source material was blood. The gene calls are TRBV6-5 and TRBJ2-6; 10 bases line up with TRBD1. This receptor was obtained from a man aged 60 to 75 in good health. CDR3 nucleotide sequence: TGTGCCAGCAGTTCCCTGGACAGGGGGAGCTCTGGGGCCAACGTCCTGACTTTC. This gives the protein CASSSLDRGSSGANVLTF.